One and the same sample provided the 18 T cell receptor beta chains below, sequenced in a study of T cells in localized non-small cell lung cancer. Clones were read by immunoSEQ multiplex PCR, and TCRdb kept only the in-frame ones, dropping some. The sample shows about 82,000 clones, around three quarters of them seen only once. The sample here was PBMCs, taken before any cancer treatment. Source of these receptors: a man between 35 and 75 years old with stage II squamous cell lung carcinoma.

The chain has TRBV6-1 and TRBJ1-1; D not resolved. V was shortened by 2 bases and J by 1 base, with 5 bases between the two germline ends. The germline V gene encodes CDR1 MNHNS and CDR2 SASEGT. The CDR3 is 13 residues long. CDR3 bases: TGTGCCAGCAGTGAACCGGGGAACACTGAAGCTTTCTTT. Translation gives CASSEPGNTEAFF.

V is TRBV2 and J is TRBJ1-1; D possibly corresponds to TRBD1 (5 bases). The length of the CDR3 is 14 residues. CDR1 is SNHLY, CDR2 FYNNEI, per germline. Trimming cost V 7 bases and J 1 base, with 13 bases left between them. The CDR3 here is CASIRNGANTEAFF. The CDR3 bases are TGTGCCAGCATTCGTAACGGGGCGAACACTGAAGCTTTCTTT.

This sequence joins TRBV7-8 and TRBJ1-1; D is unresolved. This CDR3 is built from 16 residues. The V gene's germline CDR1 is SGHVS and CDR2 FQNEAQ. Between the trimmed V and J ends, which lost 4 bases and 0 bases, there was a span of 15 bases. This chain's CDR3 is CASSSAHSPMNTEAFF. CDR3 DNA sequence: TGTGCCAGCAGCTCTGCACACAGCCCTATGAACACTGAAGCTTTCTTT.

Here the CDR3 reads CASSLDPGRGANVLTF. CDR3 nucleotides: TGTGCCAGCAGCTTAGATCCAGGGAGAGGGGCCAACGTCCTGACTTTC. V and J are TRBV11-2 and TRBJ2-6; D may be TRBD1 or TRBD2 (5 bases each). The germline V gene has CDR1 SGHAT and CDR2 FQNNGV. Deletions cut 0 bases from V and 4 bases from J, with 10 bases between. The CDR3 consists of 16 residues.

This clone was seen only a few times. The rearrangement joins TRBV30 to TRBJ1-6; TRBD1 matches at 7 bases. This CDR3 spans 13 amino acids. V lost 5 bases, J lost 6 bases, and 4 bases stayed unmatched. CDR1 and CDR2 from the germline V gene are GTSNPN and SVGIG (reference sequence). CDR3 in amino acids: CAWSGTANSPLHF. CDR3 bases: TGTGCCTGGTCCGGGACAGCTAATTCACCCCTCCACTTT.

The sample holds one count of this clone. The chain recombines TRBV5-4 with TRBJ2-7; a possible D gene is TRBD1 (6 bases). The germline V gene has CDR1 SGHNT and CDR2 YYREEE (reference sequence). Trimming left V 5 bases short and J 3 bases short, with 9 bases between. The CDR3 has 12 residues. CDR3 amino acids: CASSRDNYEQYF. CDR3 bases: TGTGCCAGCAGTCGGGACAACTACGAGCAGTACTTC.

The chain has TRBV7-6 and TRBJ1-1, with D possibly being TRBD1 (5 bases). This CDR3 is 14 amino acids long. V lost 2 bases, J lost 0 bases, and 7 bases lay in between. Per germline, CDR1 SGHVS and CDR2 FNYEAQ. CDR3 amino acids: CASSLTGVNTEAFF. CDR3 DNA sequence: TGTGCCAGCAGCTTAACGGGGGTGAACACTGAAGCTTTCTTT. The full variable domain, with the rest looked up from reference TRBV7-6 and TRBJ1-1, is GAGVSQSPRYKVTKRGQDVALRCDPISGHVSLYWYRQALGQGPEFLTYFNYEAQQDKSGLPNDRFSAERPEGSISTLTIQRTEQRDSAMYRCASSLTGVNTEAFFGQGTRLTVV.

The chain recombines TRBV7-9 with TRBJ2-7; TRBD2 aligns across 7 bases. The CDR3 runs to 15 residues. V lost 10 bases to trimming and J lost 5 bases; unmatched junction nucleotides: 17. Per the germline V gene, CDR1 is SEHNR and CDR2 is FQNEAQ (reference sequence). DNA for the CDR3: TGTGCCACCGGACCCGGGAGGTCTAGTTACAACGAGCAGTACTTC. Protein product: CATGPGRSSYNEQYF.

This sequence joins TRBV28 and TRBJ2-7; D not certain. The V end was cut by 2 bases, the J end by 6 bases, with 5 bases between. Germline CDR1 MDHEN, CDR2 SYDVKM. This CDR3 has 11 residues. This chain's CDR3 is CASSLGVEQYF. The DNA of the CDR3 is TGTGCCAGCAGTTTAGGGGTCGAGCAGTACTTC.

This clone came up a few times. The chain combines TRBV28 with TRBJ2-5; 7 nucleotides match TRBD1. CDR1 is MDHEN and CDR2 is SYDVKM in the germline V gene. The trim removed 7 bases at V and 0 bases at J, leaving 11 bases unmatched. The CDR3 contains 16 residues. The CDR3 protein is CASIPRGRGNQETQYF. In nucleotides, the CDR3 is TGTGCCAGCATCCCCAGAGGCAGGGGGAACCAAGAGACCCAGTACTTC.

A few counts support this clone. The chain is built from TRBV27 and TRBJ1-2; 8 nucleotides line up with TRBD1. Germline V gene lookup returns CDR1 MNHEY and CDR2 SMNVEV (reference sequence). V shed 5 bases, J shed 7 bases, and the junction held 15 bases outside the gene matches. The CDR3 consists of 16 residues. CDR3 sequence reads: CASSTTRTGLGGGYTF. In nucleotides, the CDR3 is TGTGCCAGCAGTACCACGAGGACAGGGCTCGGGGGTGGCTACACCTTC.

This clone has a single count. This sequence joins TRBV28 and TRBJ2-1; a possible D gene is TRBD2 (5 bases). Germline V CDR1 and CDR2: MDHEN, SYDVKM. The V end was cut by 6 bases, the J end by 3 bases, with 15 bases between. The CDR3 length is 15 residues. This chain's CDR3 is CASRTQAGGYNEQFF. The CDR3 nucleotides read TGTGCCAGCAGGACGCAGGCAGGAGGCTACAATGAGCAGTTCTTC.

This clone was counted a few times. The V call is TRBV7-6, the J call TRBJ1-3; maybe TRBD1 (6 bases). The CDR3 spans 17 residues. V was clipped by 5 bases and J by 0 bases, with 17 bases between them. From germline, CDR1 is SGHVS and CDR2 FNYEAQ. CDR3 protein: CASSPLDRMRSGNTIYF. In DNA form, the CDR3 reads TGTGCCAGCAGCCCCTTGGACAGAATGCGCTCTGGAAACACCATATATTTT.

The chain couples TRBV6-5 to TRBJ1-5; D not resolved. The CDR3 spans 15 residues. Trimming left V 4 bases short and J 5 bases short, with 15 bases between. CDR1 and CDR2 from the germline V gene are MNHEY and SVGAGI. CDR3 in DNA: TGTGCCAGCAGTTCGACTCGAAACGGGCATCAGCCCCAGCATTTT. Translation: CASSSTRNGHQPQHF.

This clone was picked up one time. V usage is TRBV19 and J usage is TRBJ2-1, with 8 bases matching TRBD2. The CDR3 sequence is 17 residues long. V lost 2 bases and J lost 6; bases outside the gene matches: 12. Germline CDR1 reads LNHDA; CDR2 reads SQIVND (reference sequence). In DNA, the CDR3 is TGTGCCAGTAGTATAAATAACGGGGGGGCCAGTGGCAATGAGCAGTTCTTC. Protein: CASSINNGGASGNEQFF.

The rearrangement joins TRBV5-1 to TRBJ2-3; 11 bases are a match to TRBD2. CDR1 and CDR2 (germline): SGHRS, YFSETQ. The V and J ends lost 3 bases and 1 base, in that order; junction bases with no gene match: 10. The CDR3 totals 18 residues. The CDR3 region has the DNA TGCGCCAGCAGCTGGGGGACTAGCGGACGGGTGGGCACAGATACGCAGTATTTT. Protein: CASSWGTSGRVGTDTQYF.

J is TRBJ1-6 and V is TRBV18; possibly TRBD1 for D (5 bases). Trimming stripped 2 bases from V and 0 bases from J, with 5 bases between. CDR3 length: 15 amino acids. Germline assignment: CDR1 KGHSH and CDR2 LQKENI. CDR3 sequence: CASSPRGSYNSPLHF. CDR3 sequence (DNA): TGTGCCAGCTCACCAAGGGGCTCCTATAATTCACCCCTCCACTTT.

This clone has just one count. The V call is TRBV5-1, the J call TRBJ2-7; 7 nucleotides agree with TRBD1. From germline, CDR1 is SGHRS and CDR2 YFSETQ. The CDR3 has 17 residues. With V trimmed by 4 bases and J by 0 bases, 13 bases remained unmatched. The CDR3 bases are TGCGCCAGCAGCCCGGGCCTCCAAACAGGGGACTCCTACGAGCAGTACTTC. Translating it yields CASSPGLQTGDSYEQYF.